These T cell receptor beta chains were read from a single sample in a study of CD8+ T cells in alopecia areata. Clones were read by immunoSEQ multiplex PCR, and TCRdb kept only the in-frame ones, dropping some. The profile shows more than 200,000 clones, roughly two thirds of them singletons. Specimen: CD4+ T cells sorted from blood, collected at week 0. The receptors were sampled from a human donor with alopecia areata. Both conserved end residues are part of each CDR3. The D gene is left open where the match is weak. A clone size is listed for some rows: how often the clone was seen (once, few, many), or a class if it is expanded.

v_call	clone_size	d_call	j_call	cdr3_aa	cdr3_nt
TRBV21-1	-	-	TRBJ1-2	CASSSRGGGCYTF	TGTGCCAGCAGCTCCCGAGGAGGCGGTTGCTACACCTTC
TRBV5-1	few	-	TRBJ2-5	CASSLPQGPGETQYF	TGCGCCAGCAGCTTGCCCCAAGGGCCGGGGGAGACCCAGTACTTC
TRBV6-6	-	TRBD1	TRBJ1-3	CATATGENTIYF	TGTGCCACCGCGACAGGGGAAAACACCATATATTTT
TRBV29-1	-	-	TRBJ2-7	CSVGTGAYEQYF	TGCAGCGTTGGGACTGGAGCCTACGAGCAGTACTTC
TRBV30	-	TRBD1	TRBJ1-1	CAWSYRGGGTEAFF	TGTGCCTGGAGTTACAGGGGGGGAGGGACTGAAGCTTTCTTT
TRBV7-9	once	-	TRBJ1-1	CASSLIARGGNTEAFF	TGTGCCAGCAGCTTGATAGCGAGGGGCGGCAACACTGAAGCTTTCTTT
TRBV25-1	-	TRBD1	TRBJ1-1	CASSEPGDRGLGEAFF	TGTGCCAGCAGTGAACCCGGGGACAGGGGGCTCGGTGAAGCTTTCTTT
TRBV30	-	-	TRBJ2-3	CAWEQGTDTQYF	TGTGCCTGGGAGCAGGGCACAGATACGCAGTATTTT
TRBV2	-	-	TRBJ2-4	CASIMPRGANIQYF	TGTGCCAGCATTATGCCCCGAGGTGCAAACATTCAGTACTTC
TRBV6-6	-	TRBD1	TRBJ2-1	CASARTGEYNEQFF	TGTGCCAGCGCCCGGACAGGAGAATACAATGAGCAGTTCTTC
TRBV18	-	-	TRBJ2-6	CASSRDRDSISGANVLTF	TGTGCCAGCTCCCGCGACAGGGACTCAATCTCTGGGGCCAACGTCCTGACTTTC
TRBV11-2	-	-	TRBJ1-6	CASSLGGGVNSPLHF	TGTGCCAGCAGCTTAGGCGGGGGGGTAAATTCACCCCTCCACTTT
TRBV30	-	-	TRBJ1-5	CAWNEDLGNQPQHF	TGTGCCTGGAACGAGGATTTGGGCAATCAGCCCCAGCATTTT
TRBV6-5	once	-	TRBJ2-6	CASSYRWGAGANVLTF	TGTGCCAGCAGTTACCGATGGGGGGCAGGGGCCAACGTCCTGACTTTC
TRBV15	-	-	TRBJ1-2	CATSRDQGRDYGYTF	TGTGCCACCAGCAGAGATCAGGGGAGAGACTATGGCTACACCTTC
TRBV6-5	few	-	TRBJ1-1	CASSYSGPLTTEAFF	TGTGCCAGCAGTTACTCAGGACCTTTGACCACTGAAGCTTTCTTT
TRBV18	-	-	TRBJ1-5	CASSPSGAGRF	TGTGCCAGCTCACCATCCGGAGCCGGTCGTTTT
TRBV5-6	-	TRBD2	TRBJ2-1	CASSLVLAGYYNEQFF	TGTGCCAGCAGCTTGGTCCTAGCGGGATACTACAATGAGCAGTTCTTC
TRBV27	-	TRBD1	TRBJ1-4	CASSLRQGARGKLFF	TGTGCCAGCAGTTTAAGACAGGGGGCAAGGGGAAAACTGTTTTTT
TRBV11-2	-	-	TRBJ1-6	CASSPSDNYNSPLHF	TGTGCCAGCAGCCCATCTGACAACTATAATTCACCCCTCCACTTT
TRBV5-1	-	-	TRBJ2-5	CASSLVSAPQETQYF	TGCGCCAGCAGCTTGGTGTCAGCCCCTCAAGAGACCCAGTACTTC
TRBV6-4	-	-	TRBJ1-1	CASSDNVGTEAFF	TGTGCCAGCAGTGACAACGTAGGGACTGAAGCTTTCTTT
TRBV4-2	-	TRBD1	TRBJ1-2	CASRRDSQYTF	TGTGCCAGCAGACGGGACAGCCAATACACCTTC
TRBV27	-	-	TRBJ1-2	CASSSEDSYGYTF	TGTGCCAGCAGTTCAGAAGACAGTTATGGCTACACCTTC
TRBV7-9	-	-	TRBJ2-2	CASSLKGRPNTGELFF	TGTGCCAGCAGCTTAAAGGGGAGGCCGAACACCGGGGAGCTGTTTTTT
TRBV29-1	-	TRBD2	TRBJ2-5	CSVLTSGAETQYF	TGCAGCGTTCTGACTAGCGGGGCAGAGACCCAGTACTTC
TRBV25-1	-	TRBD1	TRBJ1-1	CASSESWTGNTEAFF	TGTGCCAGCAGTGAATCCTGGACAGGGAACACTGAAGCTTTCTTT
TRBV29-1	few	-	TRBJ1-1	CSGHGGYDTEAFF	TGCAGCGGCCATGGGGGATACGACACTGAAGCTTTCTTT
TRBV29-1	-	TRBD2	TRBJ2-3	CSVCELAGTDTQYF	TGCAGCGTTTGTGAACTAGCGGGGACAGATACGCAGTATTTT
TRBV29-1	-	-	TRBJ2-6	CSVAPSGANVLTF	TGCAGCGTTGCACCCTCTGGGGCCAACGTCCTGACTTTC
TRBV6-5	-	TRBD1	TRBJ2-4	CASSQNRGGIQYF	TGTGCCAGCAGCCAAAACAGGGGCGGCATTCAGTACTTC
TRBV5-1	once	-	TRBJ2-5	CASSPSGPQETQYF	TGCGCCAGCAGCCCAAGCGGCCCCCAAGAGACCCAGTACTTC
TRBV29-1	once	TRBD2	TRBJ2-7	CSVRGGYEQYF	TGCAGCGTCCGGGGGGGCTACGAGCAGTACTTC
TRBV27	few	-	TRBJ1-6	CASSFRNSPLHF	TGTGCCAGCAGTTTTAGAAATTCACCCCTCCACTTT
TRBV19	-	-	TRBJ1-4	CASSQDRVNEKLFF	TGTGCCAGTAGTCAGGACAGAGTAAATGAAAAACTGTTTTTT
TRBV18	few	-	TRBJ2-7	CASSPLNYEQYF	TGTGCCAGCTCACCATTGAACTACGAGCAGTACTTC
TRBV7-2	-	-	TRBJ2-7	CASSLVRGGYEQYF	TGTGCCAGCAGCTTAGTCAGGGGGGGCTACGAGCAGTACTTC
TRBV7-2	-	TRBD2	TRBJ2-3	CASSSGGGTDTQYF	TGTGCCAGCAGCTCCGGGGGGGGCACAGATACGCAGTATTTT
TRBV14	-	-	TRBJ2-7	CASSRDFGGEQYF	TGTGCCAGCAGCCGTGACTTCGGCGGCGAGCAGTACTTC
TRBV27	-	-	TRBJ1-6	CASRRLSSYNSPLHF	TGTGCCAGCAGGCGGTTGAGCTCCTATAATTCACCCCTCCACTTT
TRBV7-8	-	-	TRBJ2-2	CASSLGRGAGTGELFF	TGTGCCAGCAGCTTAGGCCGGGGGGCCGGAACCGGGGAGCTGTTTTTT
TRBV6-5	-	TRBD1	TRBJ2-5	CASSYSTGGGETQYF	TGTGCCAGCAGTTACTCTACAGGGGGAGGAGAGACCCAGTACTTC
TRBV29-1	-	TRBD2	TRBJ2-5	CSVLAGSETQYF	TGCAGCGTCCTAGCGGGGAGTGAGACCCAGTACTTC
TRBV7-9	once	-	TRBJ2-2	CASSLVNFIAGELFF	TGTGCCAGCAGCTTAGTTAATTTTATCGCCGGGGAGCTGTTTTTT
TRBV27	-	TRBD2	TRBJ2-4	CASSDLGLERGLAKNIQYF	TGTGCCAGCAGTGACCTCGGACTGGAGCGGGGGCTAGCCAAAAACATTCAGTACTTC
TRBV19	-	TRBD1	TRBJ1-5	CASSAGGRDQPQHF	TGTGCCAGTAGCGCAGGGGGCAGGGATCAGCCCCAGCATTTT
TRBV10-3	many	-	TRBJ1-5	CAISESRGGAGQPQHF	TGTGCCATCAGTGAGTCGAGAGGGGGGGCTGGTCAGCCCCAGCATTTT
TRBV5-1	-	TRBD2	TRBJ2-2	CASSLRSVTSGNTGELFF	TGCGCCAGCAGCTTGAGGTCCGTGACTAGCGGCAACACCGGGGAGCTGTTTTTT
TRBV9	once	-	TRBJ1-4	CASSGDNRDEKLFF	TGTGCCAGCAGCGGTGATAACCGAGATGAAAAACTGTTTTTT
TRBV5-4	few	TRBD1	TRBJ2-5	CASSRKTGEETQYF	TGTGCCAGCAGCCGTAAGACAGGGGAAGAGACCCAGTACTTC
TRBV6-5	few	-	TRBJ1-2	CASSYGAGYGYTF	TGTGCCAGCAGTTATGGGGCAGGCTATGGCTACACCTTC
TRBV29-1	-	-	TRBJ1-1	CSVVGLGTEAFF	TGCAGCGTTGTGGGATTGGGCACTGAAGCTTTCTTT
TRBV5-1	few	-	TRBJ1-2	CASSLGGVGDGYTF	TGCGCCAGCAGCTTGGGTGGCGTCGGAGATGGCTACACCTTC
TRBV29-1	-	TRBD1	TRBJ2-1	CSVGSLFQGALF	TGCAGCGTTGGTAGTCTCTTCCAGGGGGCCCTCTTC
TRBV4-1	once	-	TRBJ2-3	CASSQVAGFSTDTQYF	TGCGCCAGCAGCCAAGTGGCGGGGTTTAGCACAGATACGCAGTATTTT
TRBV29-1	-	TRBD1	TRBJ2-7	CSVEEAGGEQYF	TGCAGCGTTGAAGAAGCAGGGGGCGAGCAGTACTTC